This TCR beta chain was profiled in a study of blood T cells in healthy people across ages. Study-wide points: With unsorted PBMCs, a conclusive comparison of naive versus antigen-experienced cells was not possible. Compared with aged donors, long-lived donors showed fewer expanded clones, suggesting selection.

This clonotype has a handful of counts. The antigen is undetermined. Primed by a sample-barcoded 5' primer and a J-beta primer mix, a second PCR proceeded for roughly 6 to 12 cycles. MiXCR was run by TCRdb on the 5' RACE reads, yielding one entry per CDR3 protein. In the table there are over a million distinct CDR3 sequences, more than 40% of which are singletons. At least 5 micrograms of total RNA were extracted per sample. CDR1 is MNHEY and CDR2 is SVGAGI in the germline V gene. CDR3 size: 15 residues. Trimming took 1 base from V and 7 from J, leaving 15 bases between them. This sequence was found in an older woman in good health. The chain is built from TRBV6-5 and TRBJ2-3, with D possibly being TRBD1 or TRBD2 (5 bases each). The specimen was blood. CDR3 protein: CASSYLAGTSNTQYF. CDR3 nucleotides: TGTGCCAGCAGTTACTTGGCAGGGACGTCTAATACGCAGTATTTT.